This T cell receptor (beta chain) derives from a study of blood T cell repertoires in COVID-19. The overall study: T cells, B-cell-depleted T cells, or PBMCs provided the cDNA or gDNA that served as material.

Methods used by the authors: For nucleated cells, counts were estimated from reference gene primer amplification. Clones were read by immunoSEQ multiplex PCR, and TCRdb kept only the in-frame ones, dropping some. V and J calls and clone size are those listed in that table; D and trimming were worked out from the DNA. The data contain approximately 100,000 clones, around 87% of them singletons. V was trimmed by 8 bases and J by 5 bases, leaving 13 bases between them. This CDR3 region has 13 residues. Input material: peripheral blood. The rearrangement links TRBV12-3 or TRBV12-4 to TRBJ2-1; a possible D gene is TRBD2 (5 bases). This clonotype originated in a woman aged 30 to 39 with acute or convalescent COVID-19. As DNA, the CDR3 is TGTGCCAGCGAAGCCGGGAATAACAATGAGCAGTTCTTC. It codes for CASEAGNNNEQFF.